The 27 T cell receptor beta chains below were found in one sample sequenced in a study of cytomegalovirus exposure and HLA in healthy donors. The PCR employed 60 Vbeta primers together with 13 Jbeta primers. Here immunoSEQ multiplex PCR was the method, and the copy in TCRdb shows in-frame clones only, minus some. The sample has about 250,000 clones; around two thirds are singletons. Specimen: PBMCs. The source is a female donor in good health and CMV-seronegative.

The gene calls are TRBV9 and TRBJ2-1; 11 nucleotides line up with TRBD1. With 0 bases clipped from V and 7 bases from J, the junction kept 6 bases outside the gene matches. Germline V gene data show CDR1 as SGDLS and CDR2 as YYNGEE. CDR3 length: 16 amino acids. CDR3 loop: CASSVVDRGRRNEQFF. CDR3 bases: TGTGCCAGCAGCGTAGTGGACAGGGGGCGCAGGAATGAGCAGTTCTTC.

The CDR3 protein is CASSPLTTTQYEQYF. The CDR3 DNA reads TGTGCCAGCAGTCCATTGACTACGACCCAGTACGAGCAGTACTTC. The chain has TRBV27 and TRBJ2-5; possibly TRBD2 for D (5 bases). The J call may be incorrect, as the DNA end agrees better with TRBJ2-7. This CDR3 has 15 residues. Germline CDR1 reads MNHEY; CDR2 reads SMNVEV (reference sequence).

Concerning this clone itself: Mismatch with germline at one junction end may stem from a read error. V usage is TRBV10-3 and J usage is TRBJ1-1, with D unresolved. The germline V gene encodes CDR1 ENHRY and CDR2 SYGVKD. This CDR3 is 15 amino acids long. The CDR3 DNA sequence: TGTGCCAGCAGTGAAGGCCCATGGAGTAGCACTGAAGCTTTCTTT. As protein: CASSEGPWSSTEAFF.

The V gene is TRBV11-3, the J gene TRBJ1-6, with 7 bases aligning to TRBD1. Unmatched junction bases numbered 11, after V lost 5 bases and J lost 10 bases. CDR3 length: 15 amino acids. The V gene's germline CDR1 is SGHNT and CDR2 YENEEA. The DNA for the CDR3 is TGTGCCAGCAGCCCTAGGGGGCCTATAAGCTCACCCCTCCACTTT. Amino acids: CASSPRGPISSPLHF.

The CDR3 sequence: CASSHQTAEAFF. The CDR3 region has the DNA TGTGCCAGCAGCCATCAAACGGCTGAAGCTTTCTTT. The genes are TRBV7-9 and TRBJ1-1, with D uncertain. V lost 5 bases and J 6 bases, leaving 10 bases between the germline ends. The CDR3 sequence is 12 residues long. CDR1 and CDR2 from the germline V gene are SEHNR and FQNEAQ (reference sequence).

The chain combines TRBV30 with TRBJ1-1, with no clear D. The germline CDR1 and CDR2 sequences are GTSNPN and SVGIG (reference sequence). Trimming left V 2 bases short and J 3 bases short, with 10 bases between. The length of the CDR3 is 13 residues. The CDR3 sequence: CAWSPGGYTEAFF. Written as DNA, the CDR3 is TGTGCCTGGAGTCCTGGAGGGTACACTGAAGCTTTCTTT.

The chain couples TRBV12-5 to TRBJ2-7, with 10 bases matching TRBD1. From germline, CDR1 is LGHNT and CDR2 FRNRAP. V gave up 5 bases and J gave up 3 bases; unmatched junction bases: 4. The length of the CDR3 is 14 residues. CDR3 coding DNA: TGTGCTAGTGGTCCGGGACAGGGGTACTACGAGCAGTACTTC. Its protein product is CASGPGQGYYEQYF.

V is TRBV7-9 and J is TRBJ1-1; 9 bases are shared with TRBD1. The CDR3 totals 12 residues. Trimming took 9 bases from V and 8 from J; bases not matched to a gene: 7. Germline CDR1 and CDR2: SEHNR and FQNEAQ (reference sequence). CDR3: CASTGGAGEAFF. CDR3 DNA sequence: TGTGCCAGTACAGGGGGCGCAGGAGAAGCTTTCTTT. Full variable domain (remainder filled in from reference TRBV7-9 and TRBJ1-1): DTGVSQNPRHKITKRGQNVTFRCDPISEHNRLYWYRQTLGQGPEFLTYFQNEAQLEKSRLLSDRFSAERPKGSFSTLEIQRTEQGDSAMYLCASTGGAGEAFFGQGTRLTVV.

J is TRBJ1-2 and V is TRBV18; 7 nucleotides match TRBD1. V gave up 0 bases and J gave up 7 bases; unmatched junction bases: 5. CDR1 and CDR2 from the germline V gene are KGHSH and LQKENI. There are 14 residues in the CDR3. The CDR3: CASSPPVRQGGYTF. The DNA for the CDR3 is TGTGCCAGCTCACCACCGGTCAGACAGGGTGGCTACACCTTC.

This clone appeared a single time. The rearrangement uses TRBV11-2 and TRBJ1-1; TRBD1 is a possible D gene (5 bases). This CDR3 region has 14 residues. The germline gives CDR1 SGHAT, CDR2 FQNNGV. V was pared by 8 bases and J by 6 bases, with 19 bases between. As DNA, the CDR3 is TGTGCCAGCCGCATCTTTGCGGGGCAGGCTGAAGCTTTCTTT. This encodes CASRIFAGQAEAFF.

V gene TRBV7-2 combines with J gene TRBJ1-2, with D hard to call. Looked up from germline, CDR1 is SGHTA and CDR2 is FQGNSA. Between the trimmed V and J ends, which lost 2 bases and 8 bases, there was a span of 12 bases. CDR3 size: 13 residues. CDR3: CASSLFRNSGYTF. The CDR3 region has the DNA TGTGCCAGCAGCTTATTTAGGAATAGCGGCTACACCTTC.

The V and J genes are TRBV7-2 and TRBJ2-2; possible D gene TRBD2, 5 bases. There are 15 residues in the CDR3. With 2 bases removed from V and 2 bases from J, the gap between germline ends came to 9 bases. The germline V gene encodes CDR1 SGHTA and CDR2 FQGNSA. The CDR3 DNA reads as TGTGCCAGCAGCTTATTAACTAGAAACACCGGGGAGCTGTTTTTT. It yields the protein CASSLLTRNTGELFF.

V gene TRBV19 combines with J gene TRBJ2-1; TRBD2 agrees at 16 bases. CDR3 length equals 18 residues. From germline, CDR1 is LNHDA and CDR2 SQIVND (reference sequence). V lost 5 bases and J lost 9; bases outside the gene matches: 13. CDR3 loop: CASSGGLAGGPDRVEQFF. CDR3 sequence (DNA): TGTGCCAGTAGTGGGGGACTAGCGGGAGGGCCGGACAGAGTTGAGCAGTTCTTC.

The chain recombines TRBV7-3 with TRBJ1-1; 9 positions agree with TRBD1. The CDR3 loop spans 13 amino acids. Trimming at V came to 4 bases and at J to 8 bases, leaving 5 bases not matched to a gene. Germline V gene sequence: CDR1 SGHTA, CDR2 FQGTGA. The CDR3 coding sequence is TGTGCCAGCAGCTCTTCCGGGACAGGGGAAGCTTTCTTT. Amino acid sequence: CASSSSGTGEAFF.

The V and J genes are TRBV2 and TRBJ2-7; 10 nucleotides line up with TRBD1. Trimming at V came to 5 bases and at J to 5 bases, leaving 6 bases not matched to a gene. The CDR3 consists of 14 residues. CDR1 is SNHLY and CDR2 is FYNNEI in the germline V gene. This CDR3 reads CASSPRQGAHEQYF. The CDR3 bases are TGTGCCAGCAGTCCTAGACAGGGGGCCCACGAGCAGTACTTC.

The J gene is TRBJ1-2, the V gene TRBV28; TRBD1 aligns across 12 bases. There are 17 residues in the CDR3. From germline, CDR1 is MDHEN and CDR2 SYDVKM. Trimming took 4 bases from V and 4 from J; bases not matched to a gene: 10. The CDR3 DNA reads as TGTGCCAGCAGTTCAGCCGGGACAGGGGGCCGCCGCTATGGCTACACCTTC. Translated: CASSSAGTGGRRYGYTF.

This clone showed up just once. The V gene is TRBV29-1, the J gene TRBJ2-1; 13 nucleotides align to TRBD2. The CDR3 runs to 16 residues. Trimming at V came to 4 bases and at J to 4 bases, leaving 7 bases not matched to a gene. CDR1 is SQVTM, CDR2 ANQGSEA, per germline. The CDR3 sequence: CSVVPLTSGRYNEQFF. The CDR3 DNA follows: TGCAGCGTTGTACCCCTGACTAGCGGGAGGTACAATGAGCAGTTCTTC.

The rearrangement joins TRBV28 to TRBJ2-7; the match to TRBD1 covers 8 bases. Germline V CDR1 and CDR2: MDHEN, SYDVKM. V trimming: 7 bases; J trimming: 2 bases; junction bases outside the gene matches: 13. The CDR3 contains 16 residues. Here the CDR3 reads CASTSRQGRLAYEQYF. The CDR3 coding sequence is TGTGCCAGCACCTCCCGACAGGGGCGACTTGCCTACGAGCAGTACTTC.

The rearrangement links TRBV10-3 to TRBJ1-2; 11 bases agree with TRBD1. Losses at the gene ends were 6 bases for V and 8 bases for J; bases not matched to a gene: 8. The length of the CDR3 is 14 residues. Looked up from germline, CDR1 is ENHRY and CDR2 is SYGVKD. The CDR3 is CAISADRGLGGYTF. As DNA, the CDR3 is TGTGCCATCAGCGCGGACAGGGGGCTAGGGGGCTACACCTTC.

Of note for this clone: Other DNA sequences in the same sample also yield this CDR3. This chain links TRBV19 with TRBJ2-7, with TRBD2 identical over 12 bases. Germline V gene data show CDR1 as LNHDA and CDR2 as SQIVND (reference sequence). The CDR3 extends over 14 amino acids. V was pared by 6 bases and J by 0 bases, with 0 bases of the junction left unmatched. DNA of the CDR3: TGTGCCAGTAGGACTAGCGGGAGCTCCTACGAGCAGTACTTC. It is translated as CASRTSGSSYEQYF.

The rearrangement uses TRBV18 and TRBJ1-1; TRBD1 matches 9 bases. This CDR3 is 14 amino acids long. Unmatched junction bases numbered 5, after V lost 5 bases and J lost 4 bases. Germline assignment: CDR1 KGHSH and CDR2 LQKENI. CDR3 loop: CASSSGQGGTEAFF. The CDR3 DNA reads TGTGCCAGCTCATCGGGACAGGGTGGCACTGAAGCTTTCTTT.

DNA of the CDR3: TGTGCCAGCAGACTTATTGGTGGCGAGCAGTACTTC. It yields the protein CASRLIGGEQYF. The V and J genes are TRBV7-9 and TRBJ2-7; D is uncertain. Trimming cost V 6 bases and J 6 bases, with 12 bases left between them. The length of the CDR3 is 12 residues. CDR1 is SEHNR and CDR2 is FQNEAQ in the germline V gene (reference sequence).

This clone occurred a few times. The gene calls are TRBV11-3 and TRBJ1-2; no reliable D call. CDR3 length: 12 amino acids. From germline, CDR1 is SGHNT and CDR2 YENEEA. Trimming removed 1 base from V and 6 bases from J, with 6 bases in between. CDR3 DNA sequence: TGTGCCAGCAGCTTAGGCGGTAATGGCTACACCTTC. This sequence encodes CASSLGGNGYTF.

The DNA for the CDR3 is TGTGCCAGCAGAGAAGAGGCCAGCTATACCTATACGCAGTATTTT. It encodes CASREEASYTYTQYF. This chain connects TRBV5-4 to TRBJ2-3; D unclear. In germline, CDR1 is SGHNT, CDR2 YYREEE (reference sequence). This CDR3 region has 15 residues. V was clipped by 5 bases and J by 7 bases, with 20 bases between them.

V and J are TRBV5-4 and TRBJ2-2; maybe TRBD2 (6 bases). Trimming pared 4 bases from V and 9 bases from J, leaving 13 bases between. This CDR3 contains 13 residues. CDR1 and CDR2 (germline): SGHNT, YYREEE (reference sequence). CDR3 region: CASSAGRVRELFF. CDR3 coding DNA: TGTGCCAGCAGCGCGGGACGAGTCCGGGAGCTGTTTTTT.

The rearrangement uses TRBV6-1 and TRBJ1-1, with unresolved D. The germline V gene has CDR1 MNHNS and CDR2 SASEGT. The CDR3 sequence is 12 residues long. The V end lost 3 bases, the J end lost 3 bases, and 5 bases lay between the germline ends. CDR3 nucleotide sequence: TGTGCCAGCAGTGACTCGGACACTGAAGCTTTCTTT. Translated, it gives CASSDSDTEAFF.

The V gene is TRBV2, the J gene TRBJ1-2; 7 nucleotides match TRBD1. Trimming at V came to 10 bases and at J to 2 bases, leaving 7 bases not matched to a gene. Germline V gene data show CDR1 as SNHLY and CDR2 as FYNNEI. The CDR3 is 13 residues long. CDR3 bases: TGTGCCACCACGGGACAGCTCAACTATGGCTACACCTTC. Encoded protein: CATTGQLNYGYTF.